These T cell receptor beta chains were read from a single sample in a study of radiotherapy plus CTLA-4 blockade in lung cancer. Sequencing was performed with immunoSEQ multiplex PCR; in TCRdb, only in-frame clones are kept and a portion is missing. Among over 30,000 clones listed, around 70% were seen once. Sequencing was performed on peripheral blood, taken from a patient treated with radiotherapy plus ipilimumab. These receptors originate from a human donor with non-small cell lung cancer whose response to radiotherapy plus ipilimumab could not be evaluated. The CDR3 runs from the conserved cysteine through the conserved F or W. The D gene is left open where the match is weak. The size of a clone is reported for some rows only, either as once, few or many, or as a class for expanded clones.

j_call: TRBJ2-3
d_call: TRBD2
clone_size: .
v_call: TRBV29-1
cdr3_aa: CSVEPGLAGFTDTQYF
cdr3_nt: TGCAGCGTTGAGCCGGGACTAGCGGGATTTACAGATACGCAGTATTTT

j_call: TRBJ2-7
d_call: .
clone_size: .
v_call: TRBV5-1
cdr3_aa: CASSLVGDEQYF
cdr3_nt: TGTGCCAGCAGCTTGGTCGGGGACGAGCAGTACTTC

j_call: TRBJ2-7
d_call: TRBD2
clone_size: .
v_call: TRBV11-2
cdr3_aa: CASSLALAGGGEQYF
cdr3_nt: TGTGCCAGCAGCTTAGCGCTAGCGGGAGGAGGCGAGCAGTACTTC

j_call: TRBJ2-7
d_call: .
clone_size: once
v_call: TRBV6-5
cdr3_aa: CASSPRGSLSYEQYF
cdr3_nt: TGTGCCAGCAGCCCAAGGGGCAGTTTATCCTACGAGCAGTACTTC

j_call: TRBJ2-1
d_call: TRBD2
clone_size: .
v_call: TRBV5-1
cdr3_aa: CASRLTSDFYNEQFF
cdr3_nt: TGCGCCAGCAGACTGACTAGCGATTTCTACAATGAGCAGTTCTTC

j_call: TRBJ2-5
d_call: TRBD1
clone_size: .
v_call: TRBV7-2
cdr3_aa: CASSPDRGETQYF
cdr3_nt: TGTGCCAGCAGCCCGGACAGGGGGGAGACCCAGTACTTC

j_call: TRBJ2-1
d_call: .
clone_size: .
v_call: TRBV5-6
cdr3_aa: CASSLERRVTEQFF
cdr3_nt: TGTGCCAGCAGCTTGGAAAGGAGGGTGACTGAGCAGTTCTTC

j_call: TRBJ1-1
d_call: .
clone_size: .
v_call: TRBV19
cdr3_aa: CASGSNSIHTEAFF
cdr3_nt: TGTGCCAGTGGGTCGAACAGCATTCACACTGAAGCTTTCTTT

j_call: TRBJ2-5
d_call: .
clone_size: .
v_call: TRBV28
cdr3_aa: CASSLRQETQYF
cdr3_nt: TGTGCCAGCAGTTTGAGACAAGAGACCCAGTACTTC

j_call: TRBJ2-4
d_call: TRBD2
clone_size: .
v_call: TRBV19
cdr3_aa: CASSTSGGTKNIQYF
cdr3_nt: TGTGCCAGTAGTACTAGCGGGGGGACCAAAAACATTCAGTACTTC